These 3 T cell receptor beta chains originate from one sample sequenced in a study of lymphopenia after photon versus proton radiotherapy. Generated by immunoSEQ multiplex PCR, the TCRdb table keeps only in-frame clones and is missing some. This table holds about 68,000 clones, more than 75% found once. The starting material was peripheral blood, obtained from a patient treated with photon-based radiotherapy. The receptors originated from a woman in her sixties or seventies with pancreatic cancer.

The J gene is TRBJ2-4, the V gene TRBV4-2; D could derive from TRBD1 or TRBD2 (6 bases each). Deletions cut 1 base from V and 12 bases from J, with 13 bases between. Germline assignment: CDR1 LGHNA and CDR2 YNFKEQ. This CDR3 has 13 residues. The CDR3 region is CASSQGGGSGQYF. The CDR3 nucleotides read TGTGCCAGCAGCCAAGGAGGGGGTAGCGGTCAGTACTTC.

The chain combines TRBV18 with TRBJ2-5; either TRBD1 or TRBD2 may supply D (5 bases each). The CDR3 extends over 14 amino acids. Looked up from germline, CDR1 is KGHSH and CDR2 is LQKENI. V was trimmed by 2 bases and J by 5 bases, leaving 12 bases between them. Here the CDR3 reads CASSPGAGPETQYF. The CDR3 DNA reads TGTGCCAGCTCACCAGGGGCGGGTCCGGAGACCCAGTACTTC. The full variable domain, with the rest looked up from reference TRBV18 and TRBJ2-5, is NAGVMQNPRHLVRRRGQEARLRCSPMKGHSHVYWYRQLPEEGLKFMVYLQKENIIDESGMPKERFSAEFPKEGPSILRIQQVVRGDSAAYFCASSPGAGPETQYFGPGTRLLVL.

The chain uses TRBV10-3 and TRBJ1-4; 9 nucleotides line up with TRBD1. Germline V gene sequence: CDR1 ENHRY, CDR2 SYGVKD. V lost 4 bases, J lost 12 bases, and 9 bases stayed unmatched. The CDR3 has 14 amino acids. In DNA, the CDR3 is TGTGCCATCAGTGGCGGACAGGGGAGAGAGGAACTGTTTTTT. This encodes CAISGGQGREELFF.